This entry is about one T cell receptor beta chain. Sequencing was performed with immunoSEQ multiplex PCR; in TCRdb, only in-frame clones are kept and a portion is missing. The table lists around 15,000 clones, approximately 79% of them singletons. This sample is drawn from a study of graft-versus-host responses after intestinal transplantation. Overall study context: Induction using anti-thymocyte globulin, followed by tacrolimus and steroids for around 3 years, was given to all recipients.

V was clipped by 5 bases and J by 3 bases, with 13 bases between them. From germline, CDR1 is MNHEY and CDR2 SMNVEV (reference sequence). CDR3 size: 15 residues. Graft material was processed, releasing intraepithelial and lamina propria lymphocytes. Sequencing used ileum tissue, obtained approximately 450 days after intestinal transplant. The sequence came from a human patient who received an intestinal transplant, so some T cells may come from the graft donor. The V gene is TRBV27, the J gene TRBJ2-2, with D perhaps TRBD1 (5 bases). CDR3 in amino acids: CASSLLQGDTGELFF. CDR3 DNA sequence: TGTGCCAGCAGTCTGCTCCAGGGCGACACCGGGGAGCTGTTTTTT.